The clone carrying this T cell receptor beta chain has more than one count but fewer than ten. The data are from a study of blood T cells in healthy people across ages. It was with a sample-barcoded 5' primer and a J-beta primer mix that a second PCR of roughly 7 to 12 cycles was run. Every cDNA molecule bore a tag from a template-switch adaptor containing 12 random nucleotides. TCRdb called the 5' RACE reads again in MiXCR, with one record for every CDR3 protein. Of 450,000 to 650,000 distinct CDR3 sequences in the sample, less than 25% are singletons; the top ten hold just under 9%. Germline loops: CDR1 SNHLY, CDR2 FYNNEI. The V segment lost 11 bases and the J segment 5 bases; nucleotides outside the gene matches: 16. The CDR3 is made up of 16 amino acids. This same sample was also taken into another study, of T cells of mothers and their children.

J is TRBJ1-3 and V is TRBV2; 9 bases line up with TRBD1. The sequence derives from a boy between 10 and 17 years old in good health. Sequencing was carried out using blood. The CDR3 region is CAQETPGTGKRNTIYF. Here the CDR3 DNA reads TGTGCCCAAGAGACCCCCGGGACAGGGAAACGAAACACCATATATTTT.